Each of the 11 T cell receptor beta chains below was sequenced from the same sample in a study of CD8 T cells in Susac syndrome. Random hexamers were used to reverse transcribe an amount of roughly 0.45 to 1 ug RNA. Via MiXCR, TCRdb re-called the immunoSEQ multiplex PCR reads, giving one row per CDR3 protein. This sample has 150,000 or so distinct CDR3 sequences, with roughly nine tenths found just once. Sequencing was done on a sample of CD4+ T cells from PBMCs. The receptors were sampled from a human donor in good health.

The chain links TRBV20-1 to TRBJ2-1; 12 nucleotides agree with TRBD1. V lost 0 bases and J lost 7; bases outside the gene matches: 4. Germline V gene lookup returns CDR1 DFQATT and CDR2 SNEGSKA (reference sequence). The length of the CDR3 is 15 residues. The DNA for the CDR3 is TGCAGTGCTAGAGACCCGGGACAGGGGGCGAATGAGCAGTTCTTC. This codes for CSARDPGQGANEQFF.

The CDR3 DNA reads TGTGCCAGCAGAGGACTAGCGCACACCTACGAGCAGTACTTC. It encodes CASRGLAHTYEQYF. This chain joins TRBV2 and TRBJ2-7; 9 bases agree with TRBD2. V lost 6 bases, J lost 2 bases, and 5 bases stayed unmatched. The length of the CDR3 is 14 residues. Per germline, CDR1 SNHLY and CDR2 FYNNEI.

The chain recombines TRBV11-2 with TRBJ1-1, with D tentatively TRBD1 (6 bases). Germline V gene lookup returns CDR1 SGHAT and CDR2 FQNNGV. CDR3 length equals 17 residues. Trimming pared 0 bases from V and 3 bases from J, leaving 17 bases between. CDR3 DNA sequence: TGTGCCAGCAGCTTAGATCGGGGGCAAAAGCTGGACACTGAAGCTTTCTTT. Its protein product is CASSLDRGQKLDTEAFF. Full variable domain (remainder filled in from reference TRBV11-2 and TRBJ1-1): EAGVAQSPRYKIIEKRQSVAFWCNPISGHATLYWYQQILGQGPKLLIQFQNNGVVDDSQLPKDRFSAERLKGVDSTLKIQPAKLEDSAVYLCASSLDRGQKLDTEAFFGQGTRLTVV.

The CDR3 here is CAISLGGSYEQYF. CDR3 DNA: TGTGCCATCTCCTTGGGGGGGTCCTACGAGCAGTACTTC. The V call is TRBV10-3, the J call TRBJ2-7; TRBD2 matches 7 bases. The CDR3 loop spans 13 amino acids. Trimming cost V 8 bases and J 1 base; bases outside gene matches: 5. Germline V gives CDR1 ENHRY, CDR2 SYGVKD.

The chain joins TRBV28 to TRBJ2-5, with D tentatively TRBD2 (5 bases). Trimming stripped 6 bases from V and 5 bases from J, with 19 bases between. Germline assignment: CDR1 MDHEN and CDR2 SYDVKM. The CDR3 runs to 15 residues. CDR3 sequence: CASRRRARVGETQYF. DNA for the CDR3: TGTGCCAGCAGAAGGCGAGCGAGGGTAGGGGAGACCCAGTACTTC.

The V and J genes are TRBV5-1 and TRBJ1-1; D may be TRBD1 (5 bases). Trimming cost V 3 bases and J 1 base, with 10 bases left between them. This CDR3 spans 14 amino acids. The germline CDR1 and CDR2 sequences are SGHRS and YFSETQ. For the CDR3, the DNA is TGCGCCAGCAGCTCGGGACCCACGAACACTGAAGCTTTCTTT. It specifies CASSSGPTNTEAFF.

The rearrangement links TRBV29-1 to TRBJ2-1; D gene ambiguous. Trimming shortened V by 7 bases and J by 0 bases, and 4 bases separated the two germline ends. The germline V gene encodes CDR1 SQVTM and CDR2 ANQGSEA. This CDR3 has 11 residues. The CDR3 loop reads CSGSSYNEQFF. CDR3 bases: TGCAGCGGAAGCTCCTACAATGAGCAGTTCTTC.

V gene TRBV20-1 combines with J gene TRBJ1-3; D remains ambiguous. The germline V gene encodes CDR1 DFQATT and CDR2 SNEGSKA (reference sequence). CDR3 length: 13 amino acids. Trimming removed 1 base from V and 9 bases from J, with 13 bases in between. CDR3 amino acids: CSARVSPMGTIYF. In DNA, the CDR3 is TGCAGTGCTAGAGTCTCTCCAATGGGCACCATATATTTT.

The chain couples TRBV5-1 to TRBJ2-7; D is possibly TRBD1 or TRBD2 (6 bases each). V lost 4 bases and J 5 bases, leaving 13 bases between the germline ends. This CDR3 has 13 amino acids. Germline CDR1 SGHRS, CDR2 YFSETQ. The CDR3 sequence is CASSLRGADEQYF. CDR3 DNA sequence: TGCGCCAGCAGCCTAAGGGGGGCAGACGAGCAGTACTTC.

This sequence joins TRBV5-1 and TRBJ2-2, with a possible D match to TRBD2 (5 bases). Trimming cost V 4 bases and J 0 bases, with 7 bases left between them. This CDR3 contains 14 residues. Germline CDR1 is SGHRS and CDR2 is YFSETQ. Here the CDR3 DNA reads TGCGCCAGCAGCGGACTTACGAACACCGGGGAGCTGTTTTTT. It translates to CASSGLTNTGELFF.

This chain links TRBV2 with TRBJ1-5; D might be TRBD1 (6 bases). From germline, CDR1 is SNHLY and CDR2 FYNNEI. The CDR3 extends over 13 amino acids. Trimming cost V 5 bases and J 6 bases, with 11 bases left between them. In DNA form, the CDR3 reads TGTGCCAGCAGTACAGGGTCCGGTCAGCCCCAGCATTTT. Encoded protein: CASSTGSGQPQHF.